Presented here are 3 T cell receptor beta chains from one specimen sequenced in a study of response to subunit inactivated influenza vaccine. TCRdb reanalysed the RT-PCR reads using MiXCR and keeps one entry per CDR3 protein. Of roughly 520,000 distinct CDR3 sequences detected, 25% appear once; the ten largest clones hold under 2.5%. Here the sequenced sample was CD4+ T cells sorted from PBMCs, taken around 5 days after vaccination. Receptor source: a man aged 50 to 60 who received an inactivated influenza vaccine.

There are a few counts of this clonotype. The chain joins TRBV4-3 to TRBJ1-1, with 7 bases matching TRBD1. This CDR3 has 15 amino acids. Germline V CDR1 and CDR2: LGHNA, YSLEER. Trimming cost V 1 base and J 5 bases; bases outside gene matches: 7. The CDR3 here is CASSQAARGGTEAFF. Written as DNA, the CDR3 is TGCGCCAGCAGCCAAGCGGCCAGGGGGGGTACTGAAGCTTTCTTT.

A few counts support this clonotype. The chain couples TRBV5-1 to TRBJ1-2; 7 bases map to TRBD1. Germline V CDR1 and CDR2: SGHRS, YFSETQ. J was trimmed by 7 bases and V by 0 bases; bases with no gene match: 12. The CDR3 is 16 residues long. CDR3 nucleotide sequence: TGCGCCAGCAGCTTGGCACCCCCAGGAGGGGGCACTGGCTACACCTTC. It encodes CASSLAPPGGGTGYTF.

The genes are TRBV5-1 and TRBJ1-2; possibly TRBD1 for D (6 bases). Looked up from germline, CDR1 is SGHRS and CDR2 is YFSETQ. The CDR3 spans 16 residues. V gave up 0 bases and J gave up 4 bases, with 16 bases separating them. The DNA of the CDR3 is TGCGCCAGCAGCTTGGAAACCGGGGGCAAGGGCTATGGCTACACCTTC. Translation: CASSLETGGKGYGYTF.